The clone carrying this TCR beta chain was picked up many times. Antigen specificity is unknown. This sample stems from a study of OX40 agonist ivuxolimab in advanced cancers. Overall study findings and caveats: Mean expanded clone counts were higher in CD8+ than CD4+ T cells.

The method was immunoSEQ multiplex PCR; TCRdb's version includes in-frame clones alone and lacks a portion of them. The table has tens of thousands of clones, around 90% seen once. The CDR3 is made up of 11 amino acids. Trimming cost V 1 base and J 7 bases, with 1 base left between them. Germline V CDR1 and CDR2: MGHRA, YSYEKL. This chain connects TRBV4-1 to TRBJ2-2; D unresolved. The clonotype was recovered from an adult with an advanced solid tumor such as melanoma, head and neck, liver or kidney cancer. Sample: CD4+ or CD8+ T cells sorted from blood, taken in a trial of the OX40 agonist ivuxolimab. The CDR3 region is CASSQGGELFF. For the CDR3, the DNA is TGCGCCAGCAGCCAAGGCGGGGAGCTGTTTTTT.